This record covers a single T cell receptor beta chain. The antigen remains unidentified. This sample was included in a study of cytomegalovirus exposure and HLA in healthy donors. Broader study findings: A later analysis found most CMV-associated TCR beta chains apparently HLA-restricted.

Germline lookup yields CDR1 LGHNA and CDR2 YSLEER. This CDR3 region has 16 residues. Trimming stripped 4 bases from V and 7 bases from J, with 20 bases between. PCR amplification relied on 60 Vbeta primers (plus 13 Jbeta primers). Repertoires were generated with immunoSEQ multiplex PCR, while TCRdb's copy carries only in-frame clones and drops some. The top ten clones hold roughly 5% of a sample with some 150,000 clones, over 70% of them seen once. The clonotype originates from a man between 25 and 39 years old in good health and CMV-seronegative. The source material was PBMCs. V is TRBV4-3 and J is TRBJ1-3, with D hard to call. DNA of the CDR3: TGCGCCAGCAGCCCAAACGCGGCGGGAGTGGGGAACACCATATATTTT. It yields the protein CASSPNAAGVGNTIYF.